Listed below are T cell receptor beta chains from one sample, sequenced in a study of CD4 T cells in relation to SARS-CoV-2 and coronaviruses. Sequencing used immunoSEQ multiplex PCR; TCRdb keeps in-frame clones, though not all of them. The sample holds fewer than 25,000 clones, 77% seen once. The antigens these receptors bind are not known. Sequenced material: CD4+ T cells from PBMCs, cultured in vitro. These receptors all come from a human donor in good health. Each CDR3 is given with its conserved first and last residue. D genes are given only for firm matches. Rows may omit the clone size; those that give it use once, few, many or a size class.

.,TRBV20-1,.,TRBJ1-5,CSASSVYSNQPQHF,TGCAGTGCTAGTTCTGTCTATAGCAATCAGCCCCAGCATTTT
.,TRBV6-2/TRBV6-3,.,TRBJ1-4,CASSWDSTNEKLFF,TGTGCCAGCAGTTGGGACTCAACTAATGAAAAACTGTTTTTT
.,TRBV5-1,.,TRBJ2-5,CASSLAGETQETQYF,TGCGCCAGCAGCTTGGCTGGAGAGACCCAAGAGACCCAGTACTTC
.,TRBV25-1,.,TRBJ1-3,CASSDGGVSSGNTIYF,TGTGCCAGCAGTGATGGGGGCGTAAGCTCTGGAAACACCATATATTTT
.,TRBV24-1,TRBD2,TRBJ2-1,CATSDGGGPLLSSYNEQFF,TGTGCCACCAGTGACGGCGGGGGTCCCCTCCTTAGCTCCTACAATGAGCAGTTCTTC
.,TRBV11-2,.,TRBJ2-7,CASSILVDRPEQYF,TGTGCCAGCAGCATTTTAGTAGACCGCCCCGAGCAGTACTTC
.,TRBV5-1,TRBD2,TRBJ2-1,CASSSVLADYNEQFF,TGCGCCAGCAGCTCGGTGCTAGCGGATTACAATGAGCAGTTCTTC
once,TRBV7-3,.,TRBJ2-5,CASSGGAQETQYF,TGTGCCAGCAGCGGAGGGGCCCAAGAGACCCAGTACTTC
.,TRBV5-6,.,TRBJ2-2,CASSFLGQGNTGELFF,TGTGCCAGCAGCTTCCTAGGGCAGGGTAACACCGGGGAGCTGTTTTTT
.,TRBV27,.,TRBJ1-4,CASRGSDFATNEKLFF,TGTGCCAGCAGGGGCAGCGATTTTGCAACTAATGAAAAACTGTTTTTT
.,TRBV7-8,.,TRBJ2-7,CASSLEEGAAYEQYF,TGTGCCAGCAGCTTAGAGGAGGGGGCCGCTTACGAGCAGTACTTC
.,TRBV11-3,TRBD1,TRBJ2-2,CASSLRFGQGTGELFF,TGTGCCAGCAGCTTAAGATTCGGACAGGGCACCGGGGAGCTGTTTTTT
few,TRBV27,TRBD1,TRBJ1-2,CASSPGTGLQNNYGYTF,TGTGCCAGCAGTCCCGGGACAGGTCTTCAAAATAACTATGGCTACACCTTC
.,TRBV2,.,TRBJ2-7,CASSMTVSYEQYF,TGTGCCAGCAGTATGACAGTCTCCTACGAGCAGTACTTC
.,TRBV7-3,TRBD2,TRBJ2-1,CASSSGLAAYNEQFF,TGTGCCAGCAGCTCAGGACTAGCGGCGTACAATGAGCAGTTCTTC
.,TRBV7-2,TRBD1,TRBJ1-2,CASSLGTGSGYGYTF,TGTGCCAGCAGCTTAGGGACAGGGTCCGGGTATGGCTACACCTTC
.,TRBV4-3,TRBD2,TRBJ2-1,CASSQDPPSSGGMNEQFF,TGCGCCAGCAGCCAAGATCCACCTTCCAGCGGGGGTATGAATGAGCAGTTCTTC
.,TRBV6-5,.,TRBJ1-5,CASSSRGANQPQHF,TGTGCCAGCAGTTCAAGGGGCGCGAATCAGCCCCAGCATTTT
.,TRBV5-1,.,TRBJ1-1,CASSPSGGSHTEAFF,TGCGCCAGCAGCCCGTCCGGGGGATCGCACACTGAAGCTTTCTTT
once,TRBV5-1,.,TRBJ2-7,CASSRGGSSQGREQYF,TGCGCCAGCAGCCGTGGGGGGTCTTCCCAAGGTCGTGAGCAGTACTTC
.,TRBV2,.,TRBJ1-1,CASSASVVTEAFF,TGTGCCAGCAGTGCTAGTGTTGTCACTGAAGCTTTCTTT
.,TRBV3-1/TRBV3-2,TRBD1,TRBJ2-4,CASSLQGAKNIQYF,TGTGCCAGCAGCCTACAGGGGGCCAAAAACATTCAGTACTTC
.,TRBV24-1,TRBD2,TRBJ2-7,CATTVSGLPSPYEQYF,TGTGCCACTACGGTTAGCGGGCTCCCATCCCCCTACGAGCAGTACTTC
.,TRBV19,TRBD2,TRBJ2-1,CSSGRQNEQFF,TGTTCTAGCGGGAGGCAAAATGAGCAGTTCTTC
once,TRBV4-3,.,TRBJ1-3,CASSQDPEGTTFRNTIYF,TGCGCCAGCAGCCAAGATCCCGAAGGGACGACATTTCGAAACACCATATATTTT
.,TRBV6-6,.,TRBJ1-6,CASSRRSEKSSYNSPLHF,TGTGCCAGCAGTCGACGTTCGGAGAAAAGCTCCTATAATTCACCCCTCCACTTT
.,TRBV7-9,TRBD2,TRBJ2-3,CASSLSGGNTDTQYF,TGTGCCAGCAGCCTAAGCGGGGGAAACACAGATACGCAGTATTTT
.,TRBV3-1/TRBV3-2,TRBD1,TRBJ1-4,CASSRDRGPNEKLFF,TGTGCCAGCAGCCGGGACAGGGGCCCTAATGAAAAACTGTTTTTT
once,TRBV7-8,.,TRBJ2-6,CASSRGGPTISGANVLTF,TGTGCCAGCAGCCGAGGAGGGCCAACCATCTCTGGGGCCAACGTCCTGACTTTC
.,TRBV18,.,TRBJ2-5,CASSPPNYQETQYF,TGTGCCAGCTCACCCCCTAACTATCAAGAGACCCAGTACTTC